One sample yielded the 25 T cell receptor beta chains listed below, sequenced in a study of blood T cell repertoires in COVID-19. Sequenced by immunoSEQ multiplex PCR; TCRdb stores in-frame clones only, minus some. Of approximately 56,000 clones listed, about 85% are singletons. The sequenced sample consisted of peripheral blood. These receptors were collected from a woman aged 80 or over with acute or convalescent COVID-19.

The chain joins TRBV6-5 to TRBJ2-2; weak D call: TRBD1 (5 bases). This CDR3 region has 14 residues. Germline V CDR1 and CDR2: MNHEY, SVGAGI. The V and J ends lost 3 bases and 4 bases respectively, with 9 bases between them. In nucleotides, the CDR3 is TGTGCCAGCAGTTATGGCAGGGTCACCGGGGAGCTGTTTTTT. It encodes CASSYGRVTGELFF.

This clone came up a few times. The V gene is TRBV5-6, the J gene TRBJ1-1; 8 bases are shared with TRBD1. The J segment lost 4 bases and the V segment lost 1 base, leaving 6 bases of the junction unmatched. The CDR3 spans 15 residues. Germline V gene data show CDR1 as SGHDT and CDR2 as YYEEEE. CDR3 DNA sequence: TGTGCCAGCAGCTTGCCCGGGACAGGCACCACTGAAGCTTTCTTT. Its translation: CASSLPGTGTTEAFF.

This clone was seen a few times. The CDR3: CASSQDLVTAGKLFF. CDR3 bases: TGCGCCAGCAGCCAAGACTTAGTAACAGCGGGCAAACTGTTTTTT. This chain uses TRBV4-1 with TRBJ1-4; no reliable D call. Per the germline V gene, CDR1 is MGHRA and CDR2 is YSYEKL. The CDR3 is 15 residues long. V was pared by 0 bases and J by 11 bases, with 16 bases between.

CDR3 region: CASSSTVPGELFF. As DNA, the CDR3 is TGTGCCAGCAGCTCGACAGTACCCGGGGAGCTGTTTTTT. V is TRBV7-2 and J is TRBJ2-2, with a weak D call TRBD1 (5 bases). Germline lookup yields CDR1 SGHTA and CDR2 FQGNSA. V was cut by 4 bases and J by 6 bases, with 9 bases left in between. This CDR3 is built from 13 residues.

This clone was recorded once. This sequence joins TRBV4-2 and TRBJ2-3; a weak D match, TRBD2 (6 bases). Germline V gene data show CDR1 as LGHNA and CDR2 as YNFKEQ. Trimming took off 0 bases at V and 0 bases at J, with 10 bases between the two ends. This CDR3 region has 16 residues. For the CDR3, the DNA is TGTGCCAGCAGCCAAGACACTAGCTTTAGCACAGATACGCAGTATTTT. Translating gives CASSQDTSFSTDTQYF.

In its sample, this clone was seen once. This chain joins TRBV7-6 and TRBJ1-2; 7 bases are shared with TRBD1. J was trimmed by 4 bases and V by 5 bases; bases with no gene match: 10. This CDR3 region has 15 residues. Germline V gene lookup returns CDR1 SGHVS and CDR2 FNYEAQ. The CDR3 loop reads CASSKTGTDLYGYTF. CDR3 coding DNA: TGTGCCAGCAGCAAAACCGGGACAGACCTCTATGGCTACACCTTC. Complete variable domain (other parts from reference TRBV7-6 and TRBJ1-2): GAGVSQSPRYKVTKRGQDVALRCDPISGHVSLYWYRQALGQGPEFLTYFNYEAQQDKSGLPNDRFSAERPEGSISTLTIQRTEQRDSAMYRCASSKTGTDLYGYTFGSGTRLTVV.

The V and J genes are TRBV19 and TRBJ1-5; possibly TRBD1 for D (6 bases). CDR3 length: 14 amino acids. Germline lookup yields CDR1 LNHDA and CDR2 SQIVND (reference sequence). V shed 4 bases and J shed 6 bases, with 13 bases lying between them. CDR3 sequence reads: CASSRGRDLQPQHF. Here the CDR3 DNA reads TGTGCCAGTAGTAGGGGGCGCGACCTTCAGCCCCAGCATTTT. Filled out from reference TRBV19 and TRBJ1-5, the complete variable domain reads DGGITQSPKYLFRKEGQNVTLSCEQNLNHDAMYWYRQDPGQGLRLIYYSQIVNDFQKGDIAEGYSVSREKKESFPLTVTSAQKNPTAFYLCASSRGRDLQPQHFGDGTRLSIL.

This clone is large by share. This chain's CDR3 is CASSGSTPSHYEQYF. CDR3 coding DNA: TGCGCCAGCAGCGGGAGTACTCCGAGCCACTACGAGCAGTACTTC. The rearrangement links TRBV5-1 to TRBJ2-7; weak D call: TRBD2 (5 bases). The CDR3 loop spans 15 amino acids. Germline V lookup: CDR1 SGHRS, CDR2 YFSETQ. The ends were cut back, 4 bases at V and 3 bases at J, with 17 bases in the middle.

The chain has TRBV3-1 (or the pseudogene TRBV3-2) and TRBJ2-1; TRBD2 agrees at 8 bases. The V gene end was trimmed by 4 bases and the J gene end by 5 bases; junction bases not matched to a gene: 7. The CDR3 has 15 residues. CDR1 and CDR2 from the germline V gene are LGHDT and YNNKEL (reference sequence). The chain's CDR3 is CASSRRGGSHNEQFF. The CDR3 bases are TGTGCCAGCAGCCGCCGGGGGGGCTCTCACAATGAGCAGTTCTTC.

This clone has only one observation. The chain recombines TRBV3-1 (or the pseudogene TRBV3-2) with TRBJ1-2; no definite D call. From germline, CDR1 is LGHDT and CDR2 YNNKEL (reference sequence). The CDR3 extends over 15 amino acids. The V gene lost 0 bases and the J gene lost 5 bases, with 13 bases spanning the gap. CDR3 DNA sequence: TGTGCCAGCAGCCAAGATATAAGTGGAGTATATGGCTACACCTTC. Amino acids: CASSQDISGVYGYTF.

The J gene is TRBJ2-7, the V gene TRBV11-3, with 10 bases matching TRBD1. The CDR3 length is 14 residues. Germline CDR1 SGHNT, CDR2 YENEEA. Germline trimming cut 10 bases from V and 6 bases from J; bases unmatched to any gene: 12. CDR3 sequence reads: CATSRTGGVGEQYF. CDR3 nucleotides: TGTGCCACCTCTAGGACAGGGGGAGTCGGCGAGCAGTACTTC.

This clone has a single count. The chain combines TRBV4-1 with TRBJ1-1, with 12 bases fitting TRBD1. Unmatched junction bases numbered 12, after V lost 3 bases and J lost 4 bases. Germline assignment: CDR1 MGHRA and CDR2 YSYEKL. This CDR3 region has 18 residues. CDR3 amino acids: CASSQKPGQGARGTEAFF. In DNA form, the CDR3 reads TGCGCCAGCAGCCAGAAGCCGGGACAGGGGGCTCGGGGCACTGAAGCTTTCTTT.

The J gene is TRBJ2-3, the V gene TRBV19; D is perhaps TRBD1 (6 bases). The V end lost 4 bases, the J end lost 5 bases, and 10 bases lay between the germline ends. The CDR3 spans 13 residues. The V gene's germline CDR1 is LNHDA and CDR2 SQIVND (reference sequence). In DNA form, the CDR3 reads TGTGCCAGTAGTACACAGGGACAAGATACGCAGTATTTT. Amino acid sequence: CASSTQGQDTQYF.

The chain joins TRBV21-1 to TRBJ2-2; TRBD2 is taken as the D call from the table, unchecked against the DNA. TRBV21-1 is deemed a pseudogene. The CDR3 length is 15 residues. CDR3 region: CASSKSGGNTGELFF. The CDR3 bases are TGTGCCAGCAGCAAATCCGGGGGTAACACCGGGGAGCTGTTTTTT.

This chain links TRBV6-5 with TRBJ1-1, with D possibly TRBD1 on 6 matching bases. Trimming took off 10 bases at V and 5 bases at J, with 17 bases between the two ends. The CDR3 has 13 amino acids. Germline assignment: CDR1 MNHEY and CDR2 SVGAGI. CDR3 DNA sequence: TGTGCCATAACACTACAGGGTTGGACTGAAGCTTTCTTT. Protein sequence: CAITLQGWTEAFF.

The rearrangement joins TRBV12-3 or TRBV12-4 to TRBJ2-1; tentatively, D is TRBD2 (5 bases). V lost 3 bases and J 10 bases, leaving 10 bases between the germline ends. The CDR3 extends over 12 amino acids. CDR3 nucleotide sequence: TGTGCCAGCAGTTTCGGAGGAAACGAGCAGTTCTTC. Protein: CASSFGGNEQFF.

V is TRBV30 and J is TRBJ1-5, with 7 bases lining up with TRBD1. This CDR3 has 14 amino acids. The junction had 3 bases not matched to a gene; V was cut back by 3 bases and J by 1 base. The germline V gene has CDR1 GTSNPN and CDR2 SVGIG (reference sequence). The CDR3 DNA reads TGTGCCTGGAGCTCACAGGGGAGCAATCAGCCCCAGCATTTT. Translation gives CAWSSQGSNQPQHF.

In DNA form, the CDR3 reads TGTGCCAGCAGCGGGGGACTAGCTATAGCCGGGGAGCTGTTTTTT. It encodes CASSGGLAIAGELFF. This chain joins TRBV5-6 and TRBJ2-2; the match to TRBD2 covers 9 bases. V trimming: 4 bases; J trimming: 6 bases; junction bases outside the gene matches: 7. This CDR3 spans 15 amino acids. The germline CDR1 and CDR2 sequences are SGHDT and YYEEEE.

The chain employs TRBV19 and TRBJ1-1; D gene ambiguous. This CDR3 comprises 13 residues. Germline CDR1 reads LNHDA; CDR2 reads SQIVND (reference sequence). The V gene lost 6 bases and the J gene lost 1 base, with 9 bases spanning the gap. For the CDR3, the DNA is TGTGCCAGTAGCAAACAGAAGAACACTGAAGCTTTCTTT. It translates to CASSKQKNTEAFF.

The rearrangement joins TRBV4-2 to TRBJ2-5; 7 nucleotides align to TRBD1. CDR1 LGHNA and CDR2 YNFKEQ come from the germline V gene. The CDR3 length is 15 residues. Unmatched junction bases numbered 6, after V lost 3 bases and J lost 2 bases. In nucleotides, the CDR3 is TGTGCCAGCAGCCAGCAACAGGGGCCACAAGAGACCCAGTACTTC. It specifies CASSQQQGPQETQYF.

The chain uses TRBV2 and TRBJ2-5; weak D call: TRBD2 (5 bases). Trimming took off 7 bases at V and 5 bases at J, with 14 bases between the two ends. Per germline, CDR1 SNHLY and CDR2 FYNNEI. The CDR3 extends over 13 amino acids. The CDR3 protein is CASKIRGGETQYF. DNA of the CDR3: TGTGCCAGCAAGATACGGGGTGGGGAGACCCAGTACTTC.

This clone has just one count. The chain employs TRBV5-1 and TRBJ2-2; TRBD1 might be the D (7 bases). V was pared by 0 bases and J by 4 bases, with 13 bases between. CDR3 length equals 16 residues. CDR1 and CDR2 (germline): SGHRS, YFSETQ. CDR3: CASSLVPQGGTGELFF. As DNA, the CDR3 is TGCGCCAGCAGCTTGGTCCCCCAGGGGGGCACCGGGGAGCTGTTTTTT.

V and J are TRBV6-1 and TRBJ2-1; 8 bases map to TRBD1. Germline V gene lookup returns CDR1 MNHNS and CDR2 SASEGT. CDR3 length equals 18 residues. V lost 2 bases and J lost 5; bases outside the gene matches: 14. The CDR3 here is CASSERAGGTRGNNEQFF. The CDR3 DNA follows: TGTGCCAGCAGTGAAAGGGCAGGGGGCACGAGGGGGAACAATGAGCAGTTCTTC.

This sequence joins TRBV23-1 and TRBJ2-7; a weak D match, TRBD1 (6 bases). TRBV23-1 is classed as an ORF, of uncertain function. The length of the CDR3 is 16 residues. V was shortened by 4 bases and J by 3 bases, with 19 bases between the two germline ends. The CDR3 spells CASSRSSGRGVYEQYF. The CDR3 DNA reads as TGCGCCAGCAGTCGATCATCGGGCAGGGGAGTCTACGAGCAGTACTTC.

The chain joins TRBV15 to TRBJ1-5; tentative D call: TRBD1 (6 bases). CDR1 is LNHNV, CDR2 YYDKDF, per germline (reference sequence). The ends were cut back, 0 bases at V and 7 bases at J, with 10 bases in the middle. The CDR3 is made up of 14 amino acids. CDR3 nucleotide sequence: TGTGCCACCAGCAGAGATCTAGGGGGACAGCCCCAGCATTTT. Its translation is CATSRDLGGQPQHF.